This passage covers 31 T cell receptor beta chains from one sample sequenced in a study of control samples from healthy donors and cancer patients. Method: immunoSEQ multiplex PCR; TCRdb's copy keeps in-frame clones and lacks some. Among more than 75,000 clones listed, around 92% were seen once. Sample: blood. Receptors were obtained from a man aged 50-60 years in good health.

The chain couples TRBV19 to TRBJ1-4; TRBD1 is a possible D gene (5 bases). The length of the CDR3 is 15 residues. The germline V gene has CDR1 LNHDA and CDR2 SQIVND (reference sequence). The ends were cut back, 8 bases at V and 10 bases at J, with 23 bases in the middle. The CDR3 DNA reads as TGTGCCAGTGCCGCTCCTACAGCAGTGGGGGGAAAACTGTTTTTT. Its protein product is CASAAPTAVGGKLFF. Full variable domain (missing parts from reference TRBV19 and TRBJ1-4): DGGITQSPKYLFRKEGQNVTLSCEQNLNHDAMYWYRQDPGQGLRLIYYSQIVNDFQKGDIAEGYSVSREKKESFPLTVTSAQKNPTAFYLCASAAPTAVGGKLFFGSGTQLSVL.

Only one count was recorded for this clone. The genes are TRBV30 and TRBJ1-3; D is perhaps TRBD1 (6 bases). CDR1 and CDR2 from the germline V gene are GTSNPN and SVGIG (reference sequence). Between the trimmed V and J ends, which lost 8 bases and 1 base, there was a span of 9 bases. This CDR3 is 12 amino acids long. CDR3 bases: TGTGCCGCTACAGGGTCTGGAAACACCATATATTTT. Protein sequence: CAATGSGNTIYF. The whole variable domain, filled in from reference TRBV30 and TRBJ1-3, reads SQTIHQWPATLVQPVGSPLSLECTVEGTSNPNLYWYRQAAGRGLQLLFYSVGIGQISSEVPQNLSASRPQDRQFILSSKKLLLSDSGFYLCAATGSGNTIYFGEGSWLTVV.

This rearrangement joins TRBV9 to TRBJ2-1, with 9 bases fitting TRBD2. This CDR3 is 16 amino acids long. The trim removed 0 bases at V and 4 bases at J, leaving 5 bases unmatched. The germline CDR1 and CDR2 sequences are SGDLS and YYNGEE. CDR3 in DNA: TGTGCCAGCAGCGTAGCTTCGGCGGGGGGGTACAATGAGCAGTTCTTC. This translates into CASSVASAGGYNEQFF.

CDR3 loop: CASSQADGINYGYTF. The CDR3 nucleotides read TGTGCCAGCAGCCAAGCCGACGGTATTAACTATGGCTACACCTTC. This chain joins TRBV4-2 and TRBJ1-2; D is uncertain. CDR1 is LGHNA, CDR2 YNFKEQ, per germline. This CDR3 has 15 amino acids. V was trimmed by 1 base and J by 1 base, leaving 10 bases between them.

The V and J genes are TRBV11-3 and TRBJ2-1, with 12 bases matching TRBD2. The trim removed 2 bases at V and 8 bases at J, leaving 4 bases unmatched. The CDR3 runs 15 residues. Germline V gene sequence: CDR1 SGHNT, CDR2 YENEEA. CDR3 residues: CASSLSSGGVDEQFF. CDR3 sequence (DNA): TGTGCCAGCAGCTTATCTAGCGGGGGGGTGGATGAGCAGTTCTTC.

This chain links TRBV27 with TRBJ1-2; D may be TRBD1 (5 bases). The V end was cut by 5 bases, the J end by 2 bases, with 9 bases between. The CDR3 runs to 13 residues. Germline loops: CDR1 MNHEY, CDR2 SMNVEV (reference sequence). CDR3 nucleotide sequence: TGTGCCAGCAGTGCGGGACGCAACTATGGCTACACCTTC. It encodes CASSAGRNYGYTF.

The sample holds a few counts of this clone. In the same sample, other DNA sequences code for this CDR3. V gene TRBV9 combines with J gene TRBJ2-3; 9 bases map to TRBD2. Germline lookup yields CDR1 SGDLS and CDR2 YYNGEE. With 0 bases clipped from V and 3 bases from J, the junction kept 2 bases outside the gene matches. This CDR3 has 15 residues. In nucleotides, the CDR3 is TGTGCCAGCAGCGTAGTTAGCGGGGGAACAGATACGCAGTATTTT. Translated: CASSVVSGGTDTQYF.

This clone appeared a few times. The junction departs from the called germline gene at one end, perhaps through a read error. The chain recombines TRBV6-1 with TRBJ2-7, with D perhaps matching TRBD1 or TRBD2 (5 bases each). Germline CDR1 MNHNS, CDR2 SASEGT. The CDR3 runs to 13 residues. CDR3 nucleotide sequence: TGTGCCAGCAGTGAAAGAGGGGCCTACGGGCAGTACTTC. It codes for CASSERGAYGQYF.

V gene TRBV18 combines with J gene TRBJ1-1; D is unclear. Between the trimmed V and J ends, which lost 1 base and 2 bases, there was a span of 17 bases. The germline V gene encodes CDR1 KGHSH and CDR2 LQKENI. This CDR3 has 17 amino acids. The CDR3 DNA reads TGTGCCAGCTCACCACGCGGGCAGGTTATTTCTAACACTGAAGCTTTCTTT. Translating it yields CASSPRGQVISNTEAFF.

The chain links TRBV5-1 to TRBJ2-3, with TRBD2 identical over 11 bases. V was pared by 3 bases and J by 2 bases, with 8 bases of the junction left unmatched. The CDR3 has 17 residues. Germline assignment: CDR1 SGHRS and CDR2 YFSETQ. This CDR3 reads CASSSDTSGGPTDTQYF. DNA for the CDR3: TGCGCCAGCAGCTCCGACACTAGCGGGGGACCCACAGATACGCAGTATTTT. The full variable domain, in which reference TRBV5-1 and TRBJ2-3 provide the parts outside the CDR3, is KAGVTQTPRYLIKTRGQQVTLSCSPISGHRSVSWYQQTPGQGLQFLFEYFSETQRNKGNFPGRFSGRQFSNSRSEMNVSTLELGDSALYLCASSSDTSGGPTDTQYFGPGTRLTVL.

This clone has just one count. This chain connects TRBV3-1 (or the pseudogene TRBV3-2) to TRBJ2-1, with 9 bases that match TRBD2. CDR1 and CDR2 (germline): LGHDT, YNNKEL (reference sequence). There are 17 residues in the CDR3. Trimming took 0 bases from V and 7 from J; bases not matched to a gene: 10. In nucleotides, the CDR3 is TGTGCCAGCAGCCAAGACCCCAGGGCTAGCGGGGTGAATGAGCAGTTCTTC. It yields the protein CASSQDPRASGVNEQFF.

The gene calls are TRBV4-1 and TRBJ1-2; D possibly corresponds to TRBD1 (5 bases). Germline CDR1 and CDR2: MGHRA and YSYEKL. V dropped 1 base and J dropped 8 bases, with 11 bases sitting between them. The CDR3 totals 13 residues. The CDR3 sequence: CASSQVGEGGYTF. In nucleotides, the CDR3 is TGCGCCAGCAGCCAAGTGGGGGAAGGCGGCTACACCTTC.

This clone was observed a single time. This chain uses TRBV6-5 with TRBJ1-2; D gene uncertain. The germline V and J ends were trimmed by 0 bases and 5 bases, with 13 bases remaining between them. The CDR3 sequence is 15 residues long. The germline V gene has CDR1 MNHEY and CDR2 SVGAGI. The CDR3: CASSYSRPGVYGYTF. The CDR3 region has the DNA TGTGCCAGCAGTTACTCAAGGCCGGGTGTATATGGCTACACCTTC.

The chain carries TRBV6-1 and TRBJ1-6; D gene uncertain. This CDR3 has 15 residues. Trimming shortened V by 1 base and J by 6 bases, and 10 bases separated the two germline ends. Per the germline V gene, CDR1 is MNHNS and CDR2 is SASEGT. CDR3 DNA sequence: TGTGCCAGCAGTGAAGGCTTGAGCCCTAATTCACCCCTCCACTTT. Its translation: CASSEGLSPNSPLHF.

Worth noting for this clone: Within the sample, other DNA sequences also encode this same CDR3. The chain is built from TRBV15 and TRBJ1-1, with D possibly matching TRBD1 (5 bases). Germline loops: CDR1 LNHNV, CDR2 YYDKDF (reference sequence). The CDR3 is 14 residues long. V lost 5 bases and J 1 base, leaving 11 bases between the germline ends. CDR3 nucleotides: TGTGCCACCAGCTTCACGGGGCGGAACACTGAAGCTTTCTTT. Encoded protein: CATSFTGRNTEAFF.

This chain uses TRBV12-3 or TRBV12-4 with TRBJ1-2; D unresolved. This CDR3 spans 13 amino acids. Trimming shortened V by 6 bases and J by 0 bases, and 8 bases separated the two germline ends. The CDR3 loop is CASSLLANYGYTF. The DNA for the CDR3 is TGTGCCAGCAGCCTGTTAGCTAACTATGGCTACACCTTC.

The chain links TRBV7-9 to TRBJ1-4; tentatively, D is TRBD1 (5 bases). V lost 6 bases to trimming and J lost 0 bases, with 8 bases between them. Germline V gives CDR1 SEHNR, CDR2 FQNEAQ (reference sequence). The CDR3 covers 14 residues. The CDR3 DNA follows: TGTGCCAGCAGAAGGGGTCCAACTAATGAAAAACTGTTTTTT. This codes for CASRRGPTNEKLFF.

The chain carries TRBV30 and TRBJ1-6; D is unclear. The V and J ends lost 1 base and 0 bases respectively, with 7 bases between them. Looked up from germline, CDR1 is GTSNPN and CDR2 is SVGIG (reference sequence). The CDR3 runs to 15 residues. The CDR3 sequence: CAWSGGSSYNSPLHF. In nucleotides, the CDR3 is TGTGCCTGGAGTGGAGGGAGCTCCTATAATTCACCCCTCCACTTT. The full variable domain, completed using reference TRBV30 and TRBJ1-6, is SQTIHQWPATLVQPVGSPLSLECTVEGTSNPNLYWYRQAAGRGLQLLFYSVGIGQISSEVPQNLSASRPQDRQFILSSKKLLLSDSGFYLCAWSGGSSYNSPLHFGNGTRLTVT.

The chain carries TRBV10-2 and TRBJ2-7; TRBD1 aligns across 9 bases. The germline gives CDR1 WSHSY, CDR2 SAAADI. This CDR3 region has 15 residues. Unmatched junction bases numbered 8, after V lost 5 bases and J lost 3 bases. For the CDR3, the DNA is TGCGCCAGCAGTCTAGGGACAGGGAGAGGCTACGAGCAGTACTTC. As protein: CASSLGTGRGYEQYF.

V usage is TRBV5-1 and J usage is TRBJ1-4, with D unclear. V was trimmed by 4 bases and J by 0 bases, leaving 10 bases between them. Germline CDR1 is SGHRS and CDR2 is YFSETQ. CDR3 length: 15 residues. CDR3 region: CASSVGRATNEKLFF. The CDR3, as DNA: TGCGCCAGCAGCGTCGGACGGGCAACTAATGAAAAACTGTTTTTT.

The rearrangement uses TRBV19 and TRBJ1-2; no reliable D call. Germline V gene lookup returns CDR1 LNHDA and CDR2 SQIVND (reference sequence). The CDR3 consists of 14 residues. V shed 4 bases and J shed 4 bases, with 13 bases lying between them. CDR3 region: CASSTSGDSYGYTF. The CDR3 nucleotides are TGTGCCAGTAGTACCTCCGGCGACTCCTATGGCTACACCTTC.

This clone appeared once. The CDR3 region has the DNA TGCGCCAGCAGCTTGGGACAAAACCTTGGCTACACCTTC. Its translation is CASSLGQNLGYTF. This chain links TRBV5-1 with TRBJ1-2, with D unresolved. Germline CDR1 is SGHRS and CDR2 is YFSETQ. Trimming cost V 0 bases and J 7 bases, with 10 bases left between them. The CDR3 spans 13 residues.

The chain carries TRBV19 and TRBJ1-2; 8 positions match TRBD1. V gave up 5 bases and J gave up 8 bases; unmatched junction bases: 4. The germline gives CDR1 LNHDA, CDR2 SQIVND (reference sequence). The CDR3 consists of 12 residues. For the CDR3, the DNA is TGTGCCAGTAGTGACAGGGGTTGGGGCTACACCTTC. Translating gives CASSDRGWGYTF.

This rearrangement joins TRBV2 to TRBJ2-1; D remains unclear. The germline gives CDR1 SNHLY, CDR2 FYNNEI. V lost 5 bases and J 2 bases, leaving 10 bases between the germline ends. This CDR3 has 14 amino acids. CDR3 nucleotides: TGTGCCAGCAGTTTTACTCTAGCCTACAATGAGCAGTTCTTC. It codes for CASSFTLAYNEQFF.

The V and J genes are TRBV9 and TRBJ1-3, with a possible D match to TRBD1 (6 bases). CDR1 is SGDLS, CDR2 YYNGEE, per germline. V was pared by 3 bases and J by 0 bases, with 10 bases between. This CDR3 is 15 amino acids long. This CDR3 is CASSAGHYSGNTIYF. The CDR3 nucleotides read TGTGCCAGCAGCGCGGGACATTACTCTGGAAACACCATATATTTT. The complete variable domain, with remaining parts taken from reference TRBV9 and TRBJ1-3, reads DSGVTQTPKHLITATGQRVTLRCSPRSGDLSVYWYQQSLDQGLQFLIQYYNGEERAKGNILERFSAQQFPDLHSELNLSSLELGDSALYFCASSAGHYSGNTIYFGEGSWLTVV.

V gene TRBV27 combines with J gene TRBJ1-2; D ambiguous. This CDR3 has 15 amino acids. Trimming left V 4 bases short and J 0 bases short, with 12 bases between. Germline V lookup: CDR1 MNHEY, CDR2 SMNVEV (reference sequence). The CDR3 protein is CASSSGVSANYGYTF. The CDR3 region has the DNA TGTGCCAGCAGTTCTGGGGTGTCGGCTAACTATGGCTACACCTTC.

V and J are TRBV7-9 and TRBJ1-6; TRBD1 matches 10 bases. Germline lookup yields CDR1 SEHNR and CDR2 FQNEAQ (reference sequence). V was clipped by 4 bases and J by 8 bases; unmatched bases: 8. This CDR3 is built from 16 residues. CDR3 protein: CASSYGTGTGDSPLHF. The CDR3 DNA is TGTGCCAGCAGCTACGGCACCGGGACAGGGGATTCACCCCTCCACTTT.

This clone came up a few times. The chain is built from TRBV19 and TRBJ1-1, with 7 bases identical to TRBD1. Unmatched junction bases numbered 7, after V lost 5 bases and J lost 4 bases. There are 14 residues in the CDR3. Germline CDR1 and CDR2: LNHDA and SQIVND (reference sequence). CDR3 DNA: TGTGCCAGTAGTTTCCACAGGGGTAGCACTGAAGCTTTCTTT. Its protein product is CASSFHRGSTEAFF.

The chain employs TRBV30 and TRBJ1-1; possible D gene TRBD1, 5 bases. The CDR3 is made up of 13 amino acids. Deletions cut 3 bases from V and 5 bases from J, with 13 bases between. CDR1 is GTSNPN and CDR2 is SVGIG in the germline V gene (reference sequence). Here the CDR3 reads CAWSGDWGTEAFF. In DNA, the CDR3 is TGTGCCTGGAGCGGGGATTGGGGGACTGAAGCTTTCTTT.

This chain links TRBV5-1 with TRBJ1-2; TRBD1 aligns across 8 bases. Germline V gives CDR1 SGHRS, CDR2 YFSETQ. The CDR3 totals 12 residues. With 7 bases clipped from V and 7 bases from J, the junction kept 6 bases outside the gene matches. The CDR3 protein is CASSTGGFGYTF. The DNA of the CDR3 is TGCGCCAGCTCCACAGGGGGATTTGGCTACACCTTC.

This chain uses TRBV5-6 with TRBJ2-5, with D perhaps TRBD1 or TRBD2 (5 bases each). The V gene's germline CDR1 is SGHDT and CDR2 YYEEEE. This CDR3 is 15 amino acids long. Between the trimmed V and J ends, which lost 3 bases and 5 bases, there was a span of 17 bases. CDR3 region: CASSWGPNEGETQYF. DNA for the CDR3: TGTGCCAGCAGCTGGGGACCTAATGAGGGTGAGACCCAGTACTTC.